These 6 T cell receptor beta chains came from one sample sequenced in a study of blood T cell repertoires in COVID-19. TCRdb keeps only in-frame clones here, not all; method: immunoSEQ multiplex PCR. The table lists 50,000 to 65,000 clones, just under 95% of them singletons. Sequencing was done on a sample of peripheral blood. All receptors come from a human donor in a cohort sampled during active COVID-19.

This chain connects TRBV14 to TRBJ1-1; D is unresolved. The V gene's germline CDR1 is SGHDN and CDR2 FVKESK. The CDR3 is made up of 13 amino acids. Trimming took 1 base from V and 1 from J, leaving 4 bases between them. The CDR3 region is CASSQGRNTEAFF. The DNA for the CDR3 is TGTGCCAGCAGCCAAGGCAGGAACACTGAAGCTTTCTTT.

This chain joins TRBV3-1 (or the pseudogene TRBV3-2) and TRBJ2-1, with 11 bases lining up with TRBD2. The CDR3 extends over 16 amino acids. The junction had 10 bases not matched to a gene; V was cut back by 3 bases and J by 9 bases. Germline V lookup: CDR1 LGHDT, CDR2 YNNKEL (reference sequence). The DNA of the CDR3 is TGTGCCAGCAGCCACCCACTAGCGGGAGATGGTACTGAGCAGTTCTTC. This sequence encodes CASSHPLAGDGTEQFF.

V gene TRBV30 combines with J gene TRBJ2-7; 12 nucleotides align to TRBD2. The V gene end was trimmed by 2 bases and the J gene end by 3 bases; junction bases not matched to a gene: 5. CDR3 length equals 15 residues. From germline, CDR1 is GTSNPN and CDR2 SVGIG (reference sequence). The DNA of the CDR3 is TGTGCCTGGAGTCCTAGCGGGAGGGGTTTCTACGAGCAGTACTTC. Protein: CAWSPSGRGFYEQYF.

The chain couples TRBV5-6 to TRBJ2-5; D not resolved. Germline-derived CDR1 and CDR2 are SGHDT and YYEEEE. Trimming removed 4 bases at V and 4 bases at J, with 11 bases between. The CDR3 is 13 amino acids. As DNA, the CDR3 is TGTGCCAGCAGCACAAAGTCCCGAGAGACCCAGTACTTC. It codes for CASSTKSRETQYF.

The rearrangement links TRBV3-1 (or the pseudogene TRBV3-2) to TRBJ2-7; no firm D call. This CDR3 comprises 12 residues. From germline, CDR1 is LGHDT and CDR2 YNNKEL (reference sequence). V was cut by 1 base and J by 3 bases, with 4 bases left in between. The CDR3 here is CASSQADYEQYF. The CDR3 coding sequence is TGTGCCAGCAGCCAAGCAGACTACGAGCAGTACTTC.

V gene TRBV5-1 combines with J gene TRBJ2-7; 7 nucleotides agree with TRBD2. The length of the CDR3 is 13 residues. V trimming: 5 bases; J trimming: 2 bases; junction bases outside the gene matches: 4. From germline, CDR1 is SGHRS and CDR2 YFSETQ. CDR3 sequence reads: CASRAGKAYEQYF. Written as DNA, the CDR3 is TGCGCCAGCAGAGCGGGGAAAGCCTACGAGCAGTACTTC.